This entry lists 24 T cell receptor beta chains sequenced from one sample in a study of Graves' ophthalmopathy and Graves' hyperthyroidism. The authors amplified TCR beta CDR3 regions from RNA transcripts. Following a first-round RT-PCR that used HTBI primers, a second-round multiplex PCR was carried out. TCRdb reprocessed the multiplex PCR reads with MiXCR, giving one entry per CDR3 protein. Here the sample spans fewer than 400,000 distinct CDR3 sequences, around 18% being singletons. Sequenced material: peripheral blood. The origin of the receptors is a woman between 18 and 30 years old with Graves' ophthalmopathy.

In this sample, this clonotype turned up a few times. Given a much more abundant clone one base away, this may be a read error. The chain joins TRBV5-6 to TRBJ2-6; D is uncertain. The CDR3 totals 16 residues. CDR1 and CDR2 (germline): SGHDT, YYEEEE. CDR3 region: CARSLERKSGANVLTF. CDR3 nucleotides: TGTGCCCGCAGCTTGGAACGGAAGTCTGGGGCCAACGTCCTGACTTTC.

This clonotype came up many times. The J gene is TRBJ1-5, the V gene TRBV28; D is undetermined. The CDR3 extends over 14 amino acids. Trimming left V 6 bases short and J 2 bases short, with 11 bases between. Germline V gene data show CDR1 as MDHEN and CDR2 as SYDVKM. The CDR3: CASRLLSGNQPQHF. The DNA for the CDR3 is TGTGCCAGCAGGCTCCTCAGTGGCAATCAGCCCCAGCATTTT.

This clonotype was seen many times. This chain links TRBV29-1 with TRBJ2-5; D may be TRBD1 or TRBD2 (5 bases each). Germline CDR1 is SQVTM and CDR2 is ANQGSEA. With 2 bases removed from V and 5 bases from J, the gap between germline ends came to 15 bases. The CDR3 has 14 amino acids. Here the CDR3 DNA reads TGCAGCGTTGAACTTCACAGGCGCGGGGAGACCCAGTACTTC. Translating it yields CSVELHRRGETQYF.

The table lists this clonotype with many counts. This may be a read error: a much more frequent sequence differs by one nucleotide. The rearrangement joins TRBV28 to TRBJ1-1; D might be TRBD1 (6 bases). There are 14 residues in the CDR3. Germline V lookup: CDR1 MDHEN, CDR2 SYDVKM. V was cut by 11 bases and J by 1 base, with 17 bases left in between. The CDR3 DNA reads TGTGCCTGCAACACAGGGAGGTGGAACACTGAAGCTTTCTTT. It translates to CACNTGRWNTEAFF.

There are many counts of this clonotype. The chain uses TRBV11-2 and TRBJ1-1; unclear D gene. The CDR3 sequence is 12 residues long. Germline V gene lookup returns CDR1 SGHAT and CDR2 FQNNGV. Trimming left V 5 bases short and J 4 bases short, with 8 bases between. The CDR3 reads CASSRTRTEAFF. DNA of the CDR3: TGTGCCAGCAGCCGGACCCGCACTGAAGCTTTCTTT. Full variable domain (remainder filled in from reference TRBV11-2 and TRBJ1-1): EAGVAQSPRYKIIEKRQSVAFWCNPISGHATLYWYQQILGQGPKLLIQFQNNGVVDDSQLPKDRFSAERLKGVDSTLKIQPAKLEDSAVYLCASSRTRTEAFFGQGTRLTVV.

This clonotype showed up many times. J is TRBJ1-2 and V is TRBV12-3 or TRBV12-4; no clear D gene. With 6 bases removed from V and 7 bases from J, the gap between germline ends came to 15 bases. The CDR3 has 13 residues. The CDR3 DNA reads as TGTGCCAGCAGCCAATCTTGGCTGAGTGGCTACACCTTC. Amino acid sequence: CASSQSWLSGYTF.

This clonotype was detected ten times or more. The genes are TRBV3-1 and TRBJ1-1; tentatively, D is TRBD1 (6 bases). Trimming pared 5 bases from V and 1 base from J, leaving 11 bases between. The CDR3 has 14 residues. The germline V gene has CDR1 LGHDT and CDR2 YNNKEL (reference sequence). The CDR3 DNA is TGTGCCAGCAGCTATCCGACAGGGAACACTGAAGCTTTCTTT. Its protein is CASSYPTGNTEAFF.

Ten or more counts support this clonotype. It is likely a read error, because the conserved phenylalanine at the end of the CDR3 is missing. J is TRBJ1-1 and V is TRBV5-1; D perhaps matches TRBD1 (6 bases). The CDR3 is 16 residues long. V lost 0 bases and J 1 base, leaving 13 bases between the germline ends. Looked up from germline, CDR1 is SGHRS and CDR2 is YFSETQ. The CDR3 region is CASSLVPAGANTEAFI. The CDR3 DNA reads TGCGCCAGCAGCTTGGTGCCTGCAGGGGCGAACACTGAAGCTTTCATT.

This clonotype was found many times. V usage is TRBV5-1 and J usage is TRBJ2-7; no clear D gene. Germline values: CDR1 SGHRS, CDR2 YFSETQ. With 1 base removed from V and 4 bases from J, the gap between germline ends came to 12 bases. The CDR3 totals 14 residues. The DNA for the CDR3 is TGCGCCAGCAGCTTGAGGTCCGGAGAGTACGAGCAGTACTTC. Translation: CASSLRSGEYEQYF.

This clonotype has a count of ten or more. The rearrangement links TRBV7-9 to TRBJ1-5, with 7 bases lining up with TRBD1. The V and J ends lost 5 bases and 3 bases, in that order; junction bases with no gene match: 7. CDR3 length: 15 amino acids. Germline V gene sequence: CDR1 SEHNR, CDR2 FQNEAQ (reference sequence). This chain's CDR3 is CASSHGTAHNQPQHF. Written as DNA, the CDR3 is TGTGCCAGCAGCCACGGGACAGCGCACAATCAGCCCCAGCATTTT. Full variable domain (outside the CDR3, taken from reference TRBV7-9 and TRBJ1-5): DTGVSQNPRHKITKRGQNVTFRCDPISEHNRLYWYRQTLGQGPEFLTYFQNEAQLEKSRLLSDRFSAERPKGSFSTLEIQRTEQGDSAMYLCASSHGTAHNQPQHFGDGTRLSIL.

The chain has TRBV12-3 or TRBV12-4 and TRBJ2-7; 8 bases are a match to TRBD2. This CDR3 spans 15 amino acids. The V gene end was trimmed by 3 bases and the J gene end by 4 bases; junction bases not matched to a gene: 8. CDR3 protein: CASSFSSGYKYEQYF. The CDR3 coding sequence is TGTGCCAGCAGTTTTTCTAGCGGGTACAAGTACGAGCAGTACTTC.

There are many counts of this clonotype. CDR3 coding DNA: TGTGCCAGCACTATGGCGGAGAACTATGGCTACACCTTC. Translating it yields CASTMAENYGYTF. The genes are TRBV7-3 and TRBJ1-2; D is undetermined. CDR1 is SGHTA, CDR2 FQGTGA, per germline. V was cut by 7 bases and J by 2 bases, with 11 bases left in between. The CDR3 has 13 residues.

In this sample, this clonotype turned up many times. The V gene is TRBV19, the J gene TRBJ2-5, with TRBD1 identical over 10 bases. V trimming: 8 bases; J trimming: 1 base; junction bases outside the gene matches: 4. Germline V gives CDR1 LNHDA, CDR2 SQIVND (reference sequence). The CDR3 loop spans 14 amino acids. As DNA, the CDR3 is TGTGCCAGTCGCCGGGACAGGGGCCAAGAGACCCAGTACTTC. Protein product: CASRRDRGQETQYF.

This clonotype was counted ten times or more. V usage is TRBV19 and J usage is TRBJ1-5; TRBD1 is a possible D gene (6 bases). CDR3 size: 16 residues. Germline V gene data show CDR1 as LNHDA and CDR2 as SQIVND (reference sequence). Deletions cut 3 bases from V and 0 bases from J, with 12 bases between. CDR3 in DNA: TGTGCCAGTAGTATTGCAGGGGTGAATAGCAATCAGCCCCAGCATTTT. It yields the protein CASSIAGVNSNQPQHF.

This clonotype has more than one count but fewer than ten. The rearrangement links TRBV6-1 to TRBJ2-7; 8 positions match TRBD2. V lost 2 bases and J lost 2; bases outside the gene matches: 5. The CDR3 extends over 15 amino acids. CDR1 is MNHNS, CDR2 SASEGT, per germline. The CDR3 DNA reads TGTGCCAGCAGTGAATATAAGCGGGGGACCTACGAGCAGTACTTC. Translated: CASSEYKRGTYEQYF.

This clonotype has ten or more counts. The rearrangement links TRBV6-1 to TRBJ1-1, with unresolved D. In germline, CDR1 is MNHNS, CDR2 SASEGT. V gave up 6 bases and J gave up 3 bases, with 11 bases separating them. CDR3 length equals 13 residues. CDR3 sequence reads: CASSRVWDTEAFF. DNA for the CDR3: TGTGCCAGCAGCCGCGTTTGGGACACTGAAGCTTTCTTT.

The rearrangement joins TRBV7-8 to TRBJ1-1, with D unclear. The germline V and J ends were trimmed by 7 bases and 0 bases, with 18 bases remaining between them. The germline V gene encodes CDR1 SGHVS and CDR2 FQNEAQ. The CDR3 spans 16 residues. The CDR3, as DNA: TGTGCCAGCAACCTGGATGCTAGATTGGTGAACACTGAAGCTTTCTTT. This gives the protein CASNLDARLVNTEAFF.

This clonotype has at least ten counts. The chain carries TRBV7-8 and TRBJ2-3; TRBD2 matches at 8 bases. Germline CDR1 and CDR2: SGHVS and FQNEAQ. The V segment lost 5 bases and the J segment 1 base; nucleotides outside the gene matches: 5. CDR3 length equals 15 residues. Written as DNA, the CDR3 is TGTGCCAGCAGCCCGCGGGGGGCTCGCACAGATACGCAGTATTTT. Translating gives CASSPRGARTDTQYF.

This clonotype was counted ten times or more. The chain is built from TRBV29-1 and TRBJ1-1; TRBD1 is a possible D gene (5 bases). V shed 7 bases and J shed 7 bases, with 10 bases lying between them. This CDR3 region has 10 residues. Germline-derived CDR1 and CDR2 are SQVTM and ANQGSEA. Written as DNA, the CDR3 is TGCAGCGCTAGACAGCTTGAAGCTTTCTTT. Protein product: CSARQLEAFF. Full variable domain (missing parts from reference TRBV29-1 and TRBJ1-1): SAVISQKPSRDICQRGTSLTIQCQVDSQVTMMFWYRQQPGQSLTLIATANQGSEATYESGFVIDKFPISRPNLTFSTLTVSNMSPEDSSIYLCSARQLEAFFGQGTRLTVV.

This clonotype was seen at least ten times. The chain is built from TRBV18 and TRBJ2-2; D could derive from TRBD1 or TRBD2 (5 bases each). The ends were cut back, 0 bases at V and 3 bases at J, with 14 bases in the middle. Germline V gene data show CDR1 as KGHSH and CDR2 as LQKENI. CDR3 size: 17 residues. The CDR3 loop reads CASSPPWQGPYTGELFF. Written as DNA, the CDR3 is TGTGCCAGCTCACCACCGTGGCAGGGACCGTACACCGGGGAGCTGTTTTTT.

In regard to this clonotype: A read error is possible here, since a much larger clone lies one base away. The CDR3 DNA reads as TGTGCCGCCAAGGGGAGGGACACTGAAGCTTTCTTT. Amino acids: CAAKGRDTEAFF. The chain employs TRBV5-4 and TRBJ1-1, with a tentative D call TRBD1 (5 bases). The CDR3 covers 12 residues. CDR1 is SGHNT and CDR2 is YYREEE in the germline V gene (reference sequence). Trimming removed 10 bases from V and 3 bases from J, with 13 bases in between.

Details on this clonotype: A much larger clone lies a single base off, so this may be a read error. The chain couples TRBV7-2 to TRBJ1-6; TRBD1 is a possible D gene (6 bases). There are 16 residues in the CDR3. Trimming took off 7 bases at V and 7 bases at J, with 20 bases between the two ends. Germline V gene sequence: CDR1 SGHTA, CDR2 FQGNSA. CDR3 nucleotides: TGTGCCAGCAACACCACGTCGGGGGCCCGAAATTCACCCCTCCACTTT. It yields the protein CASNTTSGARNSPLHF.

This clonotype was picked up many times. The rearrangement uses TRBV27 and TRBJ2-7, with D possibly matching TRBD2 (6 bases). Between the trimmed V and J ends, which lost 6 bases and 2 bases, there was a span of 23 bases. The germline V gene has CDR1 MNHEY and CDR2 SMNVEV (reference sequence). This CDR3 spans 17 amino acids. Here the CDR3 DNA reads TGTGCCAGCAGCACTCCCCCCCCACTAGGAGGGCCCTACGAGCAGTACTTC. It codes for CASSTPPPLGGPYEQYF.

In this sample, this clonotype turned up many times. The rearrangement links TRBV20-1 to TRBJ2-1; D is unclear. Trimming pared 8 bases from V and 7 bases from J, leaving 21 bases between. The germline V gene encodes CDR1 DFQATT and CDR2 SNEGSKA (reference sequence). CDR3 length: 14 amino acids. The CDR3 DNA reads TGCAGTACCCTAGTTGGAACATCCGGGAATGAGCAGTTCTTC. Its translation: CSTLVGTSGNEQFF.